The rows below give T cell receptor beta chains drawn from one sample of a study of cytomegalovirus exposure and HLA in healthy donors. Measured with immunoSEQ multiplex PCR; TCRdb has only the in-frame clones, and not every one. This table holds 250,000 to 350,000 clones, roughly 89% found once. What was sequenced was PBMCs. Every receptor here comes from a man between 40 and 49 years old in good health and CMV-seropositive. Each CDR3 is given with its conserved first and last residue. The order of the fields is V gene, D gene, J gene, clone size, CDR3 DNA, CDR3 protein. D genes are given only for firm matches. Expanded clones are given a class, and other clones once, few, many or no size at all.

TRBV19	NA	TRBJ1-2	NA	TGTGCCAGTAGTATTCGCTCCCGGACGGAGGTCGGCTACACCTTC	CASSIRSRTEVGYTF
TRBV6-6	TRBD1	TRBJ1-2	NA	TGTGCCAGCAGACCGGGACAGGGGGTGCATGGCTACACCTTC	CASRPGQGVHGYTF
TRBV7-3	TRBD2	TRBJ2-3	NA	TGTGCCAGCAGCTCACAGCGGGGTACGCAGTATTTT	CASSSQRGTQYF
TRBV4-2	NA	TRBJ1-4	NA	TGTGCCAGCAGCCAGCCCCTAAACTCAGGGGAAAAACTGTTTTTT	CASSQPLNSGEKLFF
TRBV27	TRBD2	TRBJ2-5	NA	TGTGCCAGCAGTTTACAGGGTAGCGGGTATGGGACCCAGTACTTC	CASSLQGSGYGTQYF
TRBV19	NA	TRBJ1-2	NA	TGTGCCAGTAGTGAGGACACCTATGGCTACACCTTC	CASSEDTYGYTF
TRBV5-1	NA	TRBJ2-6	few	TGCGCCAGCAGCTTGCAGGGGCAGTTCCGCTCTGGGGCCAACGTCCTGACTTTC	CASSLQGQFRSGANVLTF
TRBV5-1	TRBD2	TRBJ2-3	NA	TGCGCCAGCAGCTTACAACCGGGACTAGCGGGAGCAGATACGCAGTATTTT	CASSLQPGLAGADTQYF
TRBV18	TRBD1	TRBJ2-5	NA	TGTGCCAGCTCACCTCGACAGGGATTGGAGACCCAGTACTTC	CASSPRQGLETQYF
TRBV27	NA	TRBJ2-7	NA	TGTGCCAGCAGTTTATATACAGAGCTCTCCTACGAGCAGTACTTC	CASSLYTELSYEQYF
TRBV19	TRBD1	TRBJ2-6	NA	TGTGCCAGTAGTGGACAGGTTTTCCCCGAATCTGGGGCCAACGTCCTGACTTTC	CASSGQVFPESGANVLTF
TRBV28	NA	TRBJ1-1	once	TGTGCCAGCAGCTCCCCGCACAGTTTAACTGAAGCTTTCTTT	CASSSPHSLTEAFF
TRBV6-5	TRBD1	TRBJ2-7	few	TGTGCCAGCAGGGTGACAGGGGACTCCTACGAGCAGTACTTC	CASRVTGDSYEQYF
TRBV6-5	TRBD1	TRBJ1-2	NA	TGTGCCAGCAGTCCAACAGGGGAAAACTATGGCTACACCTTC	CASSPTGENYGYTF
TRBV5-1	NA	TRBJ2-1	NA	TGCGCCAGCAGCTTGGTAGCAGGGAACAATGAGCAGTTCTTC	CASSLVAGNNEQFF
TRBV18	NA	TRBJ1-1	once	TGTGCCAGCTCACTGACAGAACAGAACACTGAAGCTTTCTTT	CASSLTEQNTEAFF
TRBV7-8	TRBD2	TRBJ2-1	NA	TGTGCCAGCAGGTTAGAAGAACTAGCGGGATATGAGCAGTTCTTC	CASRLEELAGYEQFF
TRBV7-8	TRBD1	TRBJ1-3	NA	TGTGCCAGCAGCTTCCGGACAGGGCTTAGCTCTGGAAACACCATATATTTT	CASSFRTGLSSGNTIYF
TRBV4-2	NA	TRBJ2-7	NA	TGTGCCAGCAGCCGAAGGGACGATGCGAGGGACTTCCCCTACGAGCAGTACTTC	CASSRRDDARDFPYEQYF
TRBV7-3	TRBD2	TRBJ2-1	few	TGTGCCAGCAGCGCTACTAGCGGGTACAATGAGCAGTTCTTC	CASSATSGYNEQFF
TRBV12-5	TRBD2	TRBJ2-1	NA	TGTGCTAGTGGTTGGGGGACTAGCGGGAGGGGTAATGAGCAGTTCTTC	CASGWGTSGRGNEQFF
TRBV28	TRBD1	TRBJ1-1	once	TGTGCCAGCAGTCCCCTACCGGCTCAGGGGGCGCCTCCGGGGAACACTGAAGCTTTCTTT	CASSPLPAQGAPPGNTEAFF
TRBV7-9	TRBD2	TRBJ2-7	NA	TGTGCCAGCAGCTTAACTAGCGGGAGTAAGTACGAGCAGTACTTC	CASSLTSGSKYEQYF
TRBV10-1	TRBD2	TRBJ2-2	NA	TGCGCCAGCAGTGCCACTAGCGGGAGTGGCACCGGGGAGCTGTTTTTT	CASSATSGSGTGELFF
TRBV7-2	TRBD1	TRBJ2-7	NA	TGTGCCAGCAGCTTAGGCCGACAGGGGGTGGTAGAGCAGTACTTC	CASSLGRQGVVEQYF
TRBV18	NA	TRBJ2-1	NA	TGTGCCAGCTCACCACCGACCAGCGTCCAGTTCAATGAGCAGTTCTTC	CASSPPTSVQFNEQFF
TRBV4-1	TRBD2	TRBJ2-7	NA	TGCGCCAGCAGCCAAGCCCTAGCGGGAATTTCCTACGAGCAGTACTTC	CASSQALAGISYEQYF
TRBV7-9	NA	TRBJ1-2	NA	TGTGCCAGCAGCCTCCCAGATCGAGGCTACACCTTC	CASSLPDRGYTF
TRBV2	TRBD2	TRBJ2-1	once	TGTGCCAGCAGTCCCCTAGCGGCACCCTACAATGAGCAGTTCTTC	CASSPLAAPYNEQFF
TRBV18	TRBD1	TRBJ2-7	NA	TGTGCCAGCCTTCCTGACAGGGGGCGAACGGCCGAGCAGTACTTC	CASLPDRGRTAEQYF
TRBV18	NA	TRBJ1-1	NA	TGTGCCAGCTCACCGGATTACAGGGTCCCTGAAGCTTTCTTT	CASSPDYRVPEAFF
TRBV7-8	TRBD1	TRBJ2-7	NA	TGTGCCAGCAGCACGGGACAGAGTCAGAACGAGCAGTACTTC	CASSTGQSQNEQYF
TRBV11-3	NA	TRBJ1-1	NA	TGTGCCAGCAGCTTAGGACCGGGCACTGAAGCTTTCTTT	CASSLGPGTEAFF
TRBV7-6	TRBD1	TRBJ1-2	NA	TGTGCCAGCAGCCCGGACAGGTGGTATGGCTACACCTTC	CASSPDRWYGYTF
TRBV6-1	TRBD2	TRBJ2-5	NA	TGTGCCAGCAGTGGGGGGGCGGGGGGACAAGAGACCCAGTACTTC	CASSGGAGGQETQYF
TRBV19	NA	TRBJ2-7	NA	TGTGCCAGTAGTCCCGGGACAAACTACGAGCAGTACTTC	CASSPGTNYEQYF
TRBV6-5	TRBD1	TRBJ1-2	NA	TGTGCCAGCAGCGACGGGTCGGACAGGGTCTATGGCTACACCTTC	CASSDGSDRVYGYTF
TRBV28	NA	TRBJ1-1	NA	TGTGCCAGCAGTTCGTCCCCCCTGCGGGCTTTCTTT	CASSSSPLRAFF
TRBV27	NA	TRBJ2-7	NA	TGTGCCAGCAGTTTATCGCAGGGGATCTACGAGCAGTACTTC	CASSLSQGIYEQYF
TRBV6-6	NA	TRBJ1-1	NA	TGTGCCAGCAACTTGGACGGGGGGGCTGGTCACACTGAAGCTTTCTTT	CASNLDGGAGHTEAFF
TRBV4-1	TRBD1	TRBJ2-1	NA	TGCGCCAGCAGCCGACCCCCAGGGGGCCCCAATGAGCAGTTCTTC	CASSRPPGGPNEQFF
TRBV5-4	NA	TRBJ1-1	NA	TGTGCCAGCAGCTATAACAGGGAAAACACTGAAGCTTTCTTT	CASSYNRENTEAFF
TRBV7-9	NA	TRBJ2-7	NA	TGTGCCAGCAGCCCCCTCCATAGTGAGCAGTACTTC	CASSPLHSEQYF
TRBV28	NA	TRBJ1-5	NA	TGTGCCAGCAGTTCGTCGGACATGAAAAGCAATCAGCCCCAGCATTTT	CASSSSDMKSNQPQHF
TRBV28	NA	TRBJ1-5	few	TGTGCCAGCAGGGGGTTTATTGGGGGCACTACCCAGCCCCAGCATTTT	CASRGFIGGTTQPQHF
TRBV5-8	TRBD1	TRBJ1-1	NA	TGTGCCAGCAGGCTCAGGGGGCAGGGGACTGAAGCTTTCTTT	CASRLRGQGTEAFF
TRBV7-9	TRBD1	TRBJ1-4	NA	TGTGCCAGCAGCTCCGACAGGGGGAATAGTGAAAAACTGTTTTTT	CASSSDRGNSEKLFF
TRBV27	NA	TRBJ1-5	NA	TGTGCCAGCAGTCGCAGGGGAGTAAATCAGCCCCAGCATTTT	CASSRRGVNQPQHF